The 18 T cell receptor beta chains presented below share a single source sample, sequenced in a study of T cell repertoires in cytomegalovirus infection. No cognate antigen is known for these TCRs. TCRdb independently ran MiXCR on the reads; one entry per CDR3 protein. The sample comprises approximately 910,000 distinct CDR3 sequences, approximately 31% of which are singletons, and 11% to 15% rests with the top ten. Sequences were derived from cultured CD8+ T cells from PBMCs, sampled from culture after CMV antigen stimulation. Receptors were obtained from a human donor in good health (CMV status not recorded). Some clones in this sample may be carry-over from other donors' samples.

A few counts support this clonotype. The conserved phenylalanine or tryptophan normally closing the CDR3 is absent here, so this likely arose from a read error. The limits of the CDR3 on the DNA are not certain, so only TCRdb's listed CDR3 is given. CDR3 loop: CASSRRDSSV. The V call is TRBV28, the J call TRBJ1-1; no DNA check was done on the table's D call, TRBD1. From its first to its last residue, the CDR3 has 10 amino acids. Germline CDR1 reads MDHEN; CDR2 reads SYDVKM.

V and J are TRBV7-8 and TRBJ2-3, with 8 nucleotides matching TRBD2. The germline V gene has CDR1 SGHVS and CDR2 FQNEAQ. The CDR3 sequence is 16 residues long. J lost 2 bases, V lost 3 bases, and 7 bases had no gene match. The CDR3 loop is CASSFGSGELTDTQYF. CDR3 nucleotide sequence: TGTGCCAGCAGCTTCGGTAGCGGGGAGCTCACAGATACGCAGTATTTT.

This clonotype came up a few times. The J gene is TRBJ2-7, the V gene TRBV27; 7 bases are a match to TRBD2. The V gene's germline CDR1 is MNHEY and CDR2 SMNVEV (reference sequence). V was pared by 6 bases and J by 3 bases, with 17 bases of the junction left unmatched. The CDR3 totals 17 residues. The CDR3 protein is CASSGGGHGGRFYEQYV. Here the CDR3 DNA reads TGTGCCAGCAGCGGCGGGGGTCATGGTGGCCGCTTCTACGAGCAGTACGTC.

A remark on this clonotype: Mismatch with germline at one junction end may stem from a read error. V is TRBV6-6 and J is TRBJ2-4, with a possible D match to TRBD1 (5 bases). CDR3 length: 14 amino acids. Germline CDR1 and CDR2: MNHNY and SVGAGI (reference sequence). CDR3 in DNA: TGTGCCATCAGTCAAACAGGAGTTGGGGACATTCAGTACTTC. It codes for CAISQTGVGDIQYF.

This clonotype was counted ten times or more. In DNA form, the CDR3 reads TGTGCCAGCAGGGGACAGGGTGGATCCTACAATGAGCAGTTCTTC. This codes for CASRGQGGSYNEQFF. This sequence joins TRBV27 and TRBJ2-1, with TRBD1 identical over 9 bases. Germline V gives CDR1 MNHEY, CDR2 SMNVEV (reference sequence). The trim removed 6 bases at V and 1 base at J, leaving 4 bases unmatched. CDR3 length: 15 residues.

This clonotype has more than one count but fewer than ten. The CDR3 loop is CASSYFLTYRDRDEHGELFF. CDR3 in DNA: TGTGCCAGCAGTTATTTCCTAACTTACCGGGACAGGGATGAGCACGGGGAGCTGTTTTTT. J is TRBJ2-2 and V is TRBV6-5; TRBD1 matches 9 bases. Germline CDR1 reads MNHEY; CDR2 reads SVGAGI. With 3 bases clipped from V and 7 bases from J, the junction kept 21 bases outside the gene matches. CDR3 length equals 20 residues.

The V call is TRBV27, the J call TRBJ1-2, with D perhaps TRBD1 (6 bases). V was cut by 5 bases and J by 7 bases, with 17 bases left in between. The germline V gene encodes CDR1 MNHEY and CDR2 SMNVEV (reference sequence). The CDR3 contains 14 residues. This CDR3 reads CASSTPGARGGYTF. For the CDR3, the DNA is TGTGCCAGCAGTACCCCGGGGGCAAGGGGTGGCTACACCTTC.

Regarding this clonotype: Since a much larger clone is just one base distant, this may be a read error. V and J are TRBV7-2 and TRBJ2-6; 8 bases line up with TRBD1. This CDR3 spans 19 amino acids. Germline V lookup: CDR1 SGHTA, CDR2 FQGNSA. CDR3 region: CANSRAGGAYPSGANVLTF. The CDR3 nucleotides are TGTGCCAACAGCCGGGCAGGGGGCGCCTACCCCTCTGGGGCCAACGTCCTGACTTTC.

The genes are TRBV24-1 and TRBJ1-1; D is uncertain. Trimming left V 3 bases short and J 3 bases short, with 10 bases between. Germline V gene lookup returns CDR1 KGHDR and CDR2 SFDVKD. The CDR3 is 14 residues long. CDR3 DNA sequence: TGTGCCACCAGTGATCTGACACTCGACACTGAAGCTTTCTTT. Translation: CATSDLTLDTEAFF.

The CDR3 sequence: CASSLERFSSYNSPLHF. The CDR3, as DNA: TGTGCCAGCAGTTTAGAGAGGTTCAGCTCCTATAATTCACCCCTCCACTTT. This chain links TRBV28 with TRBJ1-6; no definite D call. V lost 2 bases, J lost 0 bases, and 11 bases lay in between. Germline CDR1 reads MDHEN; CDR2 reads SYDVKM. The CDR3 runs 17 residues.

With regard to this clonotype: One end of the junction does not line up with germline, which may come from a read error. The V gene is TRBV12-5, the J gene TRBJ2-6; D uncertain. The CDR3 is 18 amino acids. Looked up from germline, CDR1 is LGHNT and CDR2 is FRNRAP. CDR3 bases: TGTGTTAGTGACCGAGGAGTGGGTGAGGCCTCTGGGGCCAACGTCCTGACTTTC. Residues: CVSDRGVGEASGANVLTF. The full variable domain, in which reference TRBV12-5 and TRBJ2-6 provide the parts outside the CDR3, is DARVTQTPRHKVTEMGQEVTMRCQPILGHNTVFWYRQTMMQGLELLAYFRNRAPLDDSGMPKDRFSAEMPDATLATLKIQPSEPRDSAVYFCVSDRGVGEASGANVLTFGAGSRLTVL.

This chain connects TRBV24-1 to TRBJ2-1; perhaps TRBD1 as D (7 bases). Between the trimmed V and J ends, which lost 6 bases and 1 base, there was a span of 15 bases. The CDR3 totals 16 residues. Looked up from germline, CDR1 is KGHDR and CDR2 is SFDVKD. Here the CDR3 DNA reads TGTGCCACCAGTAGCAGGGGGGTTGGGTCCTACAATGAGCAGTTCTTC. Its translation: CATSSRGVGSYNEQFF.

The CDR3, as DNA: TGTGCCAGCAGCTTATCGTTAACGGAGACCCAGTACTTC. Translating it yields CASSLSLTETQYF. The J gene is TRBJ2-5, the V gene TRBV7-6; D is uncertain. The CDR3 loop spans 13 amino acids. CDR1 SGHVS and CDR2 FNYEAQ come from the germline V gene. Trimming shortened V by 2 bases and J by 5 bases, and 9 bases separated the two germline ends.

The table lists this clonotype with a count of one. This sequence joins TRBV29-1 and TRBJ1-2; D is unclear. The CDR3 totals 12 residues. Germline V lookup: CDR1 SQVTM, CDR2 ANQGSEA. V lost 3 bases to trimming and J lost 6 bases, with 11 bases between them. The CDR3 loop reads CSVDVLPHGYTF. CDR3 DNA: TGCAGCGTTGACGTCCTCCCCCATGGCTACACCTTC.

As for this clonotype: The germline gene is not matched at one end of the junction; a read error may be the cause. The chain is built from TRBV27 and TRBJ1-6, with D uncertain. Per the germline V gene, CDR1 is MNHEY and CDR2 is SMNVEV (reference sequence). CDR3 length: 16 amino acids. In DNA, the CDR3 is TGTGCCAGCACCCCAGACGAGAGCTCCTATAATTCAACCCTCCACTTT. Its translation is CASTPDESSYNSTLHF.

The chain has TRBV24-1 and TRBJ1-5, with a tentative D call TRBD1 (5 bases). The length of the CDR3 is 14 residues. V dropped 2 bases and J dropped 10 bases, with 14 bases sitting between them. Looked up from germline, CDR1 is KGHDR and CDR2 is SFDVKD. Here the CDR3 reads CATSDSREGGPQHF. For the CDR3, the DNA is TGTGCCACCAGTGATTCCAGGGAGGGCGGTCCCCAGCATTTT.

This clonotype has just one count. The chain uses TRBV7-6 and TRBJ2-7, with TRBD2 matching 7 bases. The length of the CDR3 is 12 residues. The germline V gene encodes CDR1 SGHVS and CDR2 FNYEAQ. The ends lost 5 bases at V and 6 bases at J; junction bases unmatched: 4. CDR3 in amino acids: CASSLPGGEQYF. In DNA form, the CDR3 reads TGTGCCAGCAGCCTACCGGGAGGCGAGCAGTACTTC.

The chain recombines TRBV14 with TRBJ2-7; 7 bases agree with TRBD2. CDR3 length: 15 residues. Trimming removed 1 base from V and 0 bases from J; junction bases left unmatched: 3. Per the germline V gene, CDR1 is SGHDN and CDR2 is FVKESK. CDR3 nucleotide sequence: TGTGCCAGCAGCCAAGCGGGACTACGCTCCTACGAGCAGTACTTC. Protein product: CASSQAGLRSYEQYF.